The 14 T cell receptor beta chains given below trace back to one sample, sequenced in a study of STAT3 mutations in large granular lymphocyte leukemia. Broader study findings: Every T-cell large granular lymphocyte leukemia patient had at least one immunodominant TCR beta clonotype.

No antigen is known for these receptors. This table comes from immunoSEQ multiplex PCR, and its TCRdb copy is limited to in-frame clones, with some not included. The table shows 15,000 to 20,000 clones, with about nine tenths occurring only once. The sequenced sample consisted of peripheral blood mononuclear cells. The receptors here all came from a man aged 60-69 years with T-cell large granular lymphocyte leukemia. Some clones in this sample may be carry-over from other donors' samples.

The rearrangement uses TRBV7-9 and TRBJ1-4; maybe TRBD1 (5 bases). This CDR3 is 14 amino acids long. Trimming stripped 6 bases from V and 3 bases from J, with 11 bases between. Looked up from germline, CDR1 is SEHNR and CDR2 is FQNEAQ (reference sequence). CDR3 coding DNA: TGTGCCAGCAGACCGGACATTTCTAATGAAAAACTGTTTTTT. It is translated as CASRPDISNEKLFF.

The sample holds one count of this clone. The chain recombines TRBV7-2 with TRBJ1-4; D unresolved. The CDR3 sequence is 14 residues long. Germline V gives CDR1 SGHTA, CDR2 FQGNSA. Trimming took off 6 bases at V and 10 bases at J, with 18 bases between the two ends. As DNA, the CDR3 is TGTGCCAGCAGGCAAGGACCAACTCGGGGAAAACTGTTTTTT. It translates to CASRQGPTRGKLFF.

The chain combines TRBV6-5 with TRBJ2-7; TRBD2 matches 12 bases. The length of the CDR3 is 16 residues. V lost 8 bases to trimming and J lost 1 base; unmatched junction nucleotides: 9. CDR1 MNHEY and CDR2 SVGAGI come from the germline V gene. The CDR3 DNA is TGTGCCAGCCGTTCCTTAACTAGCGGGAGGTCCTACGAGCAGTACTTC. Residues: CASRSLTSGRSYEQYF.

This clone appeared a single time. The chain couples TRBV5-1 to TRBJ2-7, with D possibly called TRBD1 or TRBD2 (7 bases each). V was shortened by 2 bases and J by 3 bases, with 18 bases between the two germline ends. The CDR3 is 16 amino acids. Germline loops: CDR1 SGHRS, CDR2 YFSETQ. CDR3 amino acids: CASSLLPGQRGYEQYF. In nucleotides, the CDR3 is TGCGCCAGCAGCTTACTACCGGGACAGCGGGGCTACGAGCAGTACTTC.

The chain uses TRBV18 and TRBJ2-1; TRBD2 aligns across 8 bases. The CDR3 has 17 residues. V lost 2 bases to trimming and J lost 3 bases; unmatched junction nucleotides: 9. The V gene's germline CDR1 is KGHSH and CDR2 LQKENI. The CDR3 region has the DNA TGTGCCAGCTCACCAAACGAGGGGCGGGGGGTCTACAATGAGCAGTTCTTC. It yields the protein CASSPNEGRGVYNEQFF.

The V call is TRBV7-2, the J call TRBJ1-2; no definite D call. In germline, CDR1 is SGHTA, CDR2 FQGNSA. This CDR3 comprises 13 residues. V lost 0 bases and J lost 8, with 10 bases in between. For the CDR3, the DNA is TGTGCCAGCAGCTTAGCGGAAATGCAGGGCTACACCTTC. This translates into CASSLAEMQGYTF.

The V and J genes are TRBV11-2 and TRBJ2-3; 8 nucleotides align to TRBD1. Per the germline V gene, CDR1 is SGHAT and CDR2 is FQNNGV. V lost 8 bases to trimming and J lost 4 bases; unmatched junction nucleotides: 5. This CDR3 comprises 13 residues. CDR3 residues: CASPDRESDTQYF. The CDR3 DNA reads TGTGCCAGCCCGGACAGGGAATCAGATACGCAGTATTTT. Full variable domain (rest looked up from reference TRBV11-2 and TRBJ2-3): EAGVAQSPRYKIIEKRQSVAFWCNPISGHATLYWYQQILGQGPKLLIQFQNNGVVDDSQLPKDRFSAERLKGVDSTLKIQPAKLEDSAVYLCASPDRESDTQYFGPGTRLTVL.

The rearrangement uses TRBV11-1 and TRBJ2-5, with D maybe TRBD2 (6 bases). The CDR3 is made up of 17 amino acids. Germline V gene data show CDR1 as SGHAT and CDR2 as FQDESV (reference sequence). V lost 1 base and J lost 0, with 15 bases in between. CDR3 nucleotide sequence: TGTGCCAGCAGCTTAGGGGACTTCGTAGCGGACCAAGAGACCCAGTACTTC. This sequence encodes CASSLGDFVADQETQYF.

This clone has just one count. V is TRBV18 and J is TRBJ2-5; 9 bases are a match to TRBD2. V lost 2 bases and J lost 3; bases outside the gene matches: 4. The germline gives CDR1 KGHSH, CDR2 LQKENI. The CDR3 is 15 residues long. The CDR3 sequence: CASSPMAGGEETQYF. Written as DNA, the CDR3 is TGTGCCAGCTCACCAATGGCGGGAGGGGAAGAGACCCAGTACTTC.

This CDR3 reads CASSRAVSYNEQFF. CDR3 bases: TGTGCCAGTAGTAGGGCGGTCTCCTACAATGAGCAGTTCTTC. The V and J genes are TRBV19 and TRBJ2-1; D unresolved. Trimming pared 4 bases from V and 0 bases from J, leaving 7 bases between. The length of the CDR3 is 14 residues. Germline CDR1 LNHDA, CDR2 SQIVND (reference sequence).

Here the CDR3 reads CASSYSRGGRETQYF. The CDR3 region has the DNA TGTGCCAGCAGTTACTCGCGGGGGGGTAGGGAGACCCAGTACTTC. The chain links TRBV6-6 to TRBJ2-5; 9 nucleotides line up with TRBD2. The CDR3 length is 15 residues. The germline gives CDR1 MNHNY, CDR2 SVGAGI (reference sequence). V lost 0 bases, J lost 5 bases, and 4 bases stayed unmatched.

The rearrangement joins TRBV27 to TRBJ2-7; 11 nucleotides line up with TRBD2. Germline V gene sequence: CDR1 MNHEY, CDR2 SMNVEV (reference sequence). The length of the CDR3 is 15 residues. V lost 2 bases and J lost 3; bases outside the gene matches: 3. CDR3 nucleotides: TGTGCCAGCAGTTTAGTACTAGCGGGAGACTACGAGCAGTACTTC. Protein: CASSLVLAGDYEQYF.

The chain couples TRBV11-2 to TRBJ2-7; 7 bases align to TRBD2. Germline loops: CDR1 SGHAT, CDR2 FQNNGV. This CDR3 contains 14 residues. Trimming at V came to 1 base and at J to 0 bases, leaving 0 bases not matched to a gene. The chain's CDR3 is CASSLGGSSYEQYF. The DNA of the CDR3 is TGTGCCAGCAGCTTAGGCGGGAGCTCCTACGAGCAGTACTTC.

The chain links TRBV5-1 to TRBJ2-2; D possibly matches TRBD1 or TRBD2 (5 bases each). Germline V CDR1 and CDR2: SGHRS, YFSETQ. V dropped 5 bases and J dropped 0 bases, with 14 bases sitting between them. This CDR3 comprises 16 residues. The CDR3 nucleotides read TGCGCCAGCAGTTTGAGGGACCTCGCGAACACCGGGGAGCTGTTTTTT. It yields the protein CASSLRDLANTGELFF.